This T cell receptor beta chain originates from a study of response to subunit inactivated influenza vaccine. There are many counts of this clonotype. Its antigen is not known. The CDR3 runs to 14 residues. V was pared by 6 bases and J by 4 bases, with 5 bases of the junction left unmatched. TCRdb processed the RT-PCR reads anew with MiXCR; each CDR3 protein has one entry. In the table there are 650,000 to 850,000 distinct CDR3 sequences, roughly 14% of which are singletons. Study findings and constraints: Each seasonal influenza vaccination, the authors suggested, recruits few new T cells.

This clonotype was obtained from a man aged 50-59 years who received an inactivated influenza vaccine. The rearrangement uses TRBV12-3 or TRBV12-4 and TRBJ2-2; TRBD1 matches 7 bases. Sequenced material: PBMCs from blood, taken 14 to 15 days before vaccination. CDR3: CASRQGPITGELFF. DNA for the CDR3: TGTGCCAGCAGACAGGGGCCTATCACCGGGGAGCTGTTTTTT.